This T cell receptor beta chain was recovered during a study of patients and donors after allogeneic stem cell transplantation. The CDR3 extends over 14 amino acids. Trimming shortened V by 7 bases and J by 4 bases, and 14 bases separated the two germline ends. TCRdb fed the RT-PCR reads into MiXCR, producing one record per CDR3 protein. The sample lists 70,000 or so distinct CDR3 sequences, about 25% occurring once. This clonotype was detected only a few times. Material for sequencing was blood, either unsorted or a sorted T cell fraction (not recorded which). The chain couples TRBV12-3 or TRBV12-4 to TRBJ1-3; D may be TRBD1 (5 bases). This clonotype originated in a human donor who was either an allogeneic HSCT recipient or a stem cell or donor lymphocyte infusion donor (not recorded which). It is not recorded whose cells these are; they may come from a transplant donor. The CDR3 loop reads CASMGPISGNTIYF. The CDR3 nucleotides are TGTGCCAGCATGGGACCGATATCCGGAAACACCATATATTTT.